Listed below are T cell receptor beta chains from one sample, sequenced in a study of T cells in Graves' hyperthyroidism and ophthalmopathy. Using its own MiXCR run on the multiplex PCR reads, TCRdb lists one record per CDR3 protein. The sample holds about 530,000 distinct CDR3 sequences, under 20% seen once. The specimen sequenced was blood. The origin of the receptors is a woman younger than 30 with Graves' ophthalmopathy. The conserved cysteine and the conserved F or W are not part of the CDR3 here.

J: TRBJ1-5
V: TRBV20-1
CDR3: SAQKTGGWDQPQH

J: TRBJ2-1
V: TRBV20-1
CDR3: SARKRTSGENEQF

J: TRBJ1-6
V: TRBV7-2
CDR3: ASSLGTGNNSPLH

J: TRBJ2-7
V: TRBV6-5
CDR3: ASSYSKGLAGGEQY

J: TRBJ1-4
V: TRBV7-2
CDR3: ASSLEGANEKLF

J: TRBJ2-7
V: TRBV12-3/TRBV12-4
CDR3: ASSPGASGRQGEQY

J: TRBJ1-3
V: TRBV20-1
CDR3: SARDFTEGLPIY

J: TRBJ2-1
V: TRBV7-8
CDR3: ASSPTSGGYSLEQF

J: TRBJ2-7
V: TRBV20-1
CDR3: SATFVGAGGEDEQY

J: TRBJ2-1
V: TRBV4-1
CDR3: ASSQGHGGGNEQF

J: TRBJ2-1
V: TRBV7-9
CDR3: ASSFNPGTGGYEQF

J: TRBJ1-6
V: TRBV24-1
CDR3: ATTQRMGSSYNSPLH

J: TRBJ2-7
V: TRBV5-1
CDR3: ASSLEGAGDGEQY

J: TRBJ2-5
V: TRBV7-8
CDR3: ASSPPGQGQETQY

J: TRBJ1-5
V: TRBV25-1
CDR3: ASSGTDQPQH

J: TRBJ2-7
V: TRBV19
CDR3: ASSETSGGSYEQY

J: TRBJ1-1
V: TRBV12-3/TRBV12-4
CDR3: ASSDRGLWTEAF

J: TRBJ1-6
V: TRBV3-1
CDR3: ASSTDSYNSPLH

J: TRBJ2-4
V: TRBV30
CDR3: ARSGGTGGKNIQY

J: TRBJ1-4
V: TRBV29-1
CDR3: SVEGTGLNEKLF

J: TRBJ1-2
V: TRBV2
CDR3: ASSQPRGGYGYT

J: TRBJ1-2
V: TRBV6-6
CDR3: ASSYSGQRSGYT

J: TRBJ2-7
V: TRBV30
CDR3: AWSVKGASSYEQY

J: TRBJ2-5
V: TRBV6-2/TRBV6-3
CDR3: ATLNEEEGTQY

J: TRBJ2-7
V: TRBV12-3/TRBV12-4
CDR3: ASSSSNYGGEQY

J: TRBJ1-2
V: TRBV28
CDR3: ASNPLFNRDGYT

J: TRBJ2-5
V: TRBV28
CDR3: ASSVADQETQY

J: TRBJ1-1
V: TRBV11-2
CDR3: ASSLGTGLVTEAF

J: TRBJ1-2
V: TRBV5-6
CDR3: ASSLGHRANYGYT

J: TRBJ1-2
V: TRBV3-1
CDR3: ASSQDGRGYGYT

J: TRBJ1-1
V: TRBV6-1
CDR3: ASSEIGQDAGAF

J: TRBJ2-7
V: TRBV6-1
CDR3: ASSEMANYEQY

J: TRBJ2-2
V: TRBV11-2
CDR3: ASSLVPGPDTGELF

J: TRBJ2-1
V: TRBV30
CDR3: AWRPSGSSYNEQF

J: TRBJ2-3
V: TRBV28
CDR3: ASSNQGYSTDTQY

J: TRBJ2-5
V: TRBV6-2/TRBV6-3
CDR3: ANRHPPGTAQETQY

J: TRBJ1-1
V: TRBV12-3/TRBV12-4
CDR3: ASSWGNSMNTEAF

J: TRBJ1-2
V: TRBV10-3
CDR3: AVSDSGRTNYGYT

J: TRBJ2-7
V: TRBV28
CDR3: ATQTGVSYEQY

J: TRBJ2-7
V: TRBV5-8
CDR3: ASSWGGRDYEQY

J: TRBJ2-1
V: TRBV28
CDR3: ASSLSQGSYNEQF

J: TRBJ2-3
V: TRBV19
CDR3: ASSTRQGSKADTQY

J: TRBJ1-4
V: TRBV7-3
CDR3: ASSLAKGANEKLF

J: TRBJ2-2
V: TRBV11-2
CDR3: ASSSQEETGELF

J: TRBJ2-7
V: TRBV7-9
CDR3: ASSFEGRYEQY

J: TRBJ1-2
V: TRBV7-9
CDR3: ASSPDRVGYT

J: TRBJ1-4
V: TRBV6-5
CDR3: ASSYSGQPVEKLF

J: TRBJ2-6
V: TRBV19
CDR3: ASKPGQGFSGANVLT

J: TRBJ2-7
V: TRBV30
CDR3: AWRPAGQGIYEQY

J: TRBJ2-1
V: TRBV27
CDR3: ASSSDLSSYNEQF

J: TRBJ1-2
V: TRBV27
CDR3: ASSLISPTGGPSNYGYT

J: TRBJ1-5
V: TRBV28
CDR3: ASSFDRFGQPQH

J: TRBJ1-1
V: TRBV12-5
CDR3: ASGLVLGRGNTEAF

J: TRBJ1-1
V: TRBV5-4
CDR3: ASSPGTGGDLNTEAF

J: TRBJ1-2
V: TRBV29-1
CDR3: SVEGQRGYT

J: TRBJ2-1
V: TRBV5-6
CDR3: ASSQPGPVGDEQF

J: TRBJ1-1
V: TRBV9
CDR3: ASSAGGENTEAF

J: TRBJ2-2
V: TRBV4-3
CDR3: ASSQDDRVYTGELF

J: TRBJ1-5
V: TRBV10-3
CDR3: AISRQGAVNQPQH